This TCR beta chain is drawn from a study of blood T cell repertoires in COVID-19. About the research overall: T cells, B-cell-depleted T cells, or PBMCs supplied cDNA or gDNA.

The data were produced by immunoSEQ multiplex PCR, yet TCRdb's version contains in-frame clones alone and is incomplete. The data show some 150,000 clones, roughly 80% seen once. The TCR comes from a woman aged 50 to 60 with active or convalescent COVID-19. Source material: peripheral blood.

The CDR3 sequence is CASSLAGFNEKLFF. CDR3 coding DNA: TGTGCCAGCAGCTTGGCAGGGTTTAATGAAAAACTGTTTTTT. The V and J genes are TRBV5-4 and TRBJ1-4; tentative D call: TRBD1 (5 bases). The CDR3 contains 14 residues. The V end lost 0 bases, the J end lost 4 bases, and 7 bases lay between the germline ends. The V gene's germline CDR1 is SGHNT and CDR2 YYREEE (reference sequence). Combining the CDR3 with reference TRBV5-4 and TRBJ1-4 gives the whole variable domain ETGVTQSPTHLIKTRGQQVTLRCSSQSGHNTVSWYQQALGQGPQFIFQYYREEENGRGNFPPRFSGLQFPNYSSELNVNALELDDSALYLCASSLAGFNEKLFFGSGTQLSVL.